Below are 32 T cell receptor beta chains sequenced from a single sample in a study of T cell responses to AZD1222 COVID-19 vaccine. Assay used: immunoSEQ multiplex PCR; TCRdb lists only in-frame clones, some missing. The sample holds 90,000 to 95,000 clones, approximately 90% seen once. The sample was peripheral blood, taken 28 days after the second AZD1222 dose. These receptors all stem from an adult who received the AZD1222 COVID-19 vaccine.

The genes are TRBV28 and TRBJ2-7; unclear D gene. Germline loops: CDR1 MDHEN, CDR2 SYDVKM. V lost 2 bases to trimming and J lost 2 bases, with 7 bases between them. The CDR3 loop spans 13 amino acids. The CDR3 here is CASSLQLTYEQYF. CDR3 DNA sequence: TGTGCCAGCAGTTTACAACTTACCTACGAGCAGTACTTC.

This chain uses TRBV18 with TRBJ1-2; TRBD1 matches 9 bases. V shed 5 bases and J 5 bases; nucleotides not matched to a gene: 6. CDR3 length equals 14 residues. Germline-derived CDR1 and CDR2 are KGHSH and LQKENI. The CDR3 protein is CASSSGTGSYGYTF. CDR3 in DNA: TGTGCCAGCTCATCCGGGACAGGGTCATATGGCTACACCTTC. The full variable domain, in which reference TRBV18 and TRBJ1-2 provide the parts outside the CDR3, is NAGVMQNPRHLVRRRGQEARLRCSPMKGHSHVYWYRQLPEEGLKFMVYLQKENIIDESGMPKERFSAEFPKEGPSILRIQQVVRGDSAAYFCASSSGTGSYGYTFGSGTRLTVV.

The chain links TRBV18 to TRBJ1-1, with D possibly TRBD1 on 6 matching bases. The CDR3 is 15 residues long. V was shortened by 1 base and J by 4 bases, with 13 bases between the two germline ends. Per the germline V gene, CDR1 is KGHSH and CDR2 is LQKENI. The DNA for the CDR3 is TGTGCCAGCTCACCACAGGGGGAAGTGGGCACTGAAGCTTTCTTT. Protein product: CASSPQGEVGTEAFF.

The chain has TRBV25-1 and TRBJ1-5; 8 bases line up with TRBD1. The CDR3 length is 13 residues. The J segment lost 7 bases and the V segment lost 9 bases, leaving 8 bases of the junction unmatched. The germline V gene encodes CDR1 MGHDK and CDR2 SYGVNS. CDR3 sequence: CASSGGAEQPQHF. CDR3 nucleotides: TGTGCCAGTTCAGGGGGCGCGGAACAGCCCCAGCATTTT.

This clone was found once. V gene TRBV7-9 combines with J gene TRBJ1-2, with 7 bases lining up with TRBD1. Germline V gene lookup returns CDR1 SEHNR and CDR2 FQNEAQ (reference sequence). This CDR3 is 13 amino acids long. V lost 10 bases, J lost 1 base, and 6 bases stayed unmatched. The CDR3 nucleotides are TGTGCCATCCAGACAGGGAATAACTATGGCTACACCTTC. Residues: CAIQTGNNYGYTF.

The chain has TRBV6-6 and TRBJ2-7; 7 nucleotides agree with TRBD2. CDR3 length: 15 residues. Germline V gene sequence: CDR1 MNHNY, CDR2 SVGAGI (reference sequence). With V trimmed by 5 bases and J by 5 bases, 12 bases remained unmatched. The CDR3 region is CASSPPGGFYHEQYF. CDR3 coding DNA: TGTGCCAGCAGTCCGCCGGGAGGATTCTACCACGAGCAGTACTTC.

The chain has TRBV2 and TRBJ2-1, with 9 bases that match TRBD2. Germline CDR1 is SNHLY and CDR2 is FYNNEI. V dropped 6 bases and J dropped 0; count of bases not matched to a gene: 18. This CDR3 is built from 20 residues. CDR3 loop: CASSPGRGTFSGSSYNEQFF. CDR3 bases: TGTGCCAGCAGCCCCGGAAGGGGGACATTTAGCGGGAGCTCCTACAATGAGCAGTTCTTC. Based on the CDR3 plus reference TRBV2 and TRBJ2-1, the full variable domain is EPEVTQTPSHQVTQMGQEVILRCVPISNHLYFYWYRQILGQKVEFLVSFYNNEISEKSEIFDDQFSVERPDGSNFTLKIRSTKLEDSAMYFCASSPGRGTFSGSSYNEQFFGPGTRLTVL.

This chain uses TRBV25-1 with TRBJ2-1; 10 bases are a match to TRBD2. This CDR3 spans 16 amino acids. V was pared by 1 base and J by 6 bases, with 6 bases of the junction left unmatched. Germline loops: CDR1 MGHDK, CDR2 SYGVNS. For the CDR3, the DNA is TGTGCCAGCAGTGAATCTAGCGGGGGCCCCTTCAATGAGCAGTTCTTC. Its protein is CASSESSGGPFNEQFF.

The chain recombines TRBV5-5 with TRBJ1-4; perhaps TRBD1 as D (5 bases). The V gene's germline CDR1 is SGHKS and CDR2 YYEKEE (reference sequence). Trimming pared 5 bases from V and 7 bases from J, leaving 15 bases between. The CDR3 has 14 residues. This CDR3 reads CASSWTSRGEKLFF. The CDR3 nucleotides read TGTGCCAGCAGTTGGACATCGCGAGGTGAAAAACTGTTTTTT. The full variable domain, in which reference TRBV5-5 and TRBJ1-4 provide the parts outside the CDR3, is DAGVTQSPTHLIKTRGQQVTLRCSPISGHKSVSWYQQVLGQGPQFIFQYYEKEERGRGNFPDRFSARQFPNYSSELNVNALLLGDSALYLCASSWTSRGEKLFFGSGTQLSVL.

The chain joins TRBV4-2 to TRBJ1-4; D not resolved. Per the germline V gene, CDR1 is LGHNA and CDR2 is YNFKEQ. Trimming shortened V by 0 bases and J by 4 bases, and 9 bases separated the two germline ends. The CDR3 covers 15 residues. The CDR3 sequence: CASSQDLTVNEKLFF. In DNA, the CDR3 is TGTGCCAGCAGCCAAGATCTTACGGTTAATGAAAAACTGTTTTTT.

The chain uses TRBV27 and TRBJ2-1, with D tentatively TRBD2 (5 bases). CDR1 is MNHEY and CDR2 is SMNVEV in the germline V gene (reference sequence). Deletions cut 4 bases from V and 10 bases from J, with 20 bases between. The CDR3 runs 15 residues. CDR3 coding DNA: TGTGCCAGCAGTTGGGGAGAGGGAAGGCTGGGGGAGCAGTTCTTC. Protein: CASSWGEGRLGEQFF.

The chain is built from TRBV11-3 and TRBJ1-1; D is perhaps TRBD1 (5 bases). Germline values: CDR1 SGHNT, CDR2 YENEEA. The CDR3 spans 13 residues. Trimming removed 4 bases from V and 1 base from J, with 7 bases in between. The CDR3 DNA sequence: TGTGCCAGCAGCTCCGGGGGGAACACTGAAGCTTTCTTT. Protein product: CASSSGGNTEAFF.

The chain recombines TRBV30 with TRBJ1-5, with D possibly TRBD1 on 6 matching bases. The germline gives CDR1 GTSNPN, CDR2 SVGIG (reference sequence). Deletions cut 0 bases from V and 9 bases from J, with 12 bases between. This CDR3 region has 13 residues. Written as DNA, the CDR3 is TGTGCCTGGAGTGTAGAGGGGGGACGGCCCCAGCATTTT. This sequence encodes CAWSVEGGRPQHF.

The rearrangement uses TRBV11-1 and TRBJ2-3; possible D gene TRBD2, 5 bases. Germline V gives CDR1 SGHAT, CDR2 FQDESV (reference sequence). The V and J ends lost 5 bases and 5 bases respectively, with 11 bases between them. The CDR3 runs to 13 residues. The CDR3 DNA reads TGTGCCAGCAGCCCAAAGGCGGGAGATACGCAGTATTTT. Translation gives CASSPKAGDTQYF.

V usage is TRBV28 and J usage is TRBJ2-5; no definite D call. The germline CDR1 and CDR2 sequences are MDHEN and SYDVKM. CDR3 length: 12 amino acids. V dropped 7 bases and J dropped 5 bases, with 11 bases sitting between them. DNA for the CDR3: TGTGCCAGCACCACACACGGGGAGACCCAGTACTTC. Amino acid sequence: CASTTHGETQYF.

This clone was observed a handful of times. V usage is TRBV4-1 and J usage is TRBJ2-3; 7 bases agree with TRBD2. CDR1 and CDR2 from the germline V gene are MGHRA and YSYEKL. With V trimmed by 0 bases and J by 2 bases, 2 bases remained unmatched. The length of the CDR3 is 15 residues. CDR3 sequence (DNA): TGCGCCAGCAGCCAAGACGGGAGGTTCACAGATACGCAGTATTTT. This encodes CASSQDGRFTDTQYF.

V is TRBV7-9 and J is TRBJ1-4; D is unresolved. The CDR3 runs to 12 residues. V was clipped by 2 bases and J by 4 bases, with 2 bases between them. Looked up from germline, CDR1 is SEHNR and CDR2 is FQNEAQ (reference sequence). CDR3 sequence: CASSLNNEKLFF. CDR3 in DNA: TGTGCCAGCAGCTTAAATAATGAAAAACTGTTTTTT.

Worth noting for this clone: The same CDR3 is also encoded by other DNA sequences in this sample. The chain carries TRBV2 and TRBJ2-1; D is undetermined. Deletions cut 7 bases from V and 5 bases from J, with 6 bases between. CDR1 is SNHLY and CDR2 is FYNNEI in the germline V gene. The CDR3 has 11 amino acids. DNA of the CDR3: TGTGCCAGCACTAGAAACAATGAGCAGTTCTTC. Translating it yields CASTRNNEQFF.

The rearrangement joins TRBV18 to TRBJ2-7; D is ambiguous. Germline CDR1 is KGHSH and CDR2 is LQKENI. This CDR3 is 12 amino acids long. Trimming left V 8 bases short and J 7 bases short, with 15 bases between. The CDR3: CASTAEVGEQYF. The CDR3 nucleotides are TGTGCCAGCACTGCCGAGGTCGGGGAGCAGTACTTC. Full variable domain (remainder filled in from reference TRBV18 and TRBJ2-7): NAGVMQNPRHLVRRRGQEARLRCSPMKGHSHVYWYRQLPEEGLKFMVYLQKENIIDESGMPKERFSAEFPKEGPSILRIQQVVRGDSAAYFCASTAEVGEQYFGPGTRLTVT.

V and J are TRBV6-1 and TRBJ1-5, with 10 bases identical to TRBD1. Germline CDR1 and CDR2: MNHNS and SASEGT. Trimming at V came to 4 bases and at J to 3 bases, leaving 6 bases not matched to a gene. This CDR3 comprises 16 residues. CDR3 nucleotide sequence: TGTGCCAGCAGTGGAGGACAGGGGGTGGCCAATCAGCCCCAGCATTTT. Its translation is CASSGGQGVANQPQHF.

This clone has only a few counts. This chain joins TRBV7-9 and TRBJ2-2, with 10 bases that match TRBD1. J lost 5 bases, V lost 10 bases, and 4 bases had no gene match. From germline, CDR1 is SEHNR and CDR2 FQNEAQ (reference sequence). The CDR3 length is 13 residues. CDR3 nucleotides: TGTGCCAACGACAGGGGGCGGACCGGGGAGCTGTTTTTT. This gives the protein CANDRGRTGELFF.

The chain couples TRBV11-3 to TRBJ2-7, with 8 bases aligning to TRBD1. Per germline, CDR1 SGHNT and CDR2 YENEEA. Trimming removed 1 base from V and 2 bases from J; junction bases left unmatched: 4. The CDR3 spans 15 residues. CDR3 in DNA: TGTGCCAGCAGCTTAGGAGGACAGGGCACCTACGAGCAGTACTTC. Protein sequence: CASSLGGQGTYEQYF.

CDR3 sequence (DNA): TGTGCCAGCAGTGATTGGGACAGGAGGGGCTACACCTTC. The encoded protein is CASSDWDRRGYTF. The chain joins TRBV6-4 to TRBJ1-2, with 8 bases fitting TRBD1. CDR1 MRHNA and CDR2 SNTAGT come from the germline V gene. This CDR3 comprises 13 residues. With 3 bases clipped from V and 8 bases from J, the junction kept 5 bases outside the gene matches.

The CDR3 sequence is CASSLQGTGELFF. In DNA form, the CDR3 reads TGCGCCAGCAGCTTGCAGGGGACCGGGGAGCTGTTTTTT. The chain joins TRBV5-1 to TRBJ2-2; the D gene is possibly TRBD1 (6 bases). The CDR3 is 13 residues long. Germline CDR1 is SGHRS and CDR2 is YFSETQ. Trimming stripped 1 base from V and 5 bases from J, with 6 bases between.

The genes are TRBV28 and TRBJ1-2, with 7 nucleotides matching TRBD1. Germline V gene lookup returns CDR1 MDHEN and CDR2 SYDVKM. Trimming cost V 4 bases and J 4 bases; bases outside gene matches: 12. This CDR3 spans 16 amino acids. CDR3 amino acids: CASSYPRTGVGYGYTF. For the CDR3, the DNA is TGTGCCAGCAGTTATCCACGGACAGGAGTAGGCTATGGCTACACCTTC.

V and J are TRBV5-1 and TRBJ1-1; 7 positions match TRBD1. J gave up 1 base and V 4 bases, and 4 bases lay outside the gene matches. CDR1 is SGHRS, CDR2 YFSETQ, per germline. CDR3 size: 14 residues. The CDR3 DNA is TGCGCCAGCAGCCGACAGGGAAGGAACACTGAAGCTTTCTTT. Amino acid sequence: CASSRQGRNTEAFF.

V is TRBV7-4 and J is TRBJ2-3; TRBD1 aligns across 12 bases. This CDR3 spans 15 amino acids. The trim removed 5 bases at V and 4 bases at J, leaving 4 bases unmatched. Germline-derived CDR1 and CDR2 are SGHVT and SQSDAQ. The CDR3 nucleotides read TGTGCCAGCAGCCCAGGGACAGGGGGCCCAGATACGCAGTATTTT. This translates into CASSPGTGGPDTQYF.

The CDR3 DNA sequence: TGTGCCAGCAGCCTGGACAGGGGCCAAGAGACCCAGTACTTC. Translating gives CASSLDRGQETQYF. The chain recombines TRBV6-5 with TRBJ2-5; 9 nucleotides line up with TRBD1. CDR3 length equals 14 residues. The V gene end was trimmed by 6 bases and the J gene end by 1 base; junction bases not matched to a gene: 3. Looked up from germline, CDR1 is MNHEY and CDR2 is SVGAGI.

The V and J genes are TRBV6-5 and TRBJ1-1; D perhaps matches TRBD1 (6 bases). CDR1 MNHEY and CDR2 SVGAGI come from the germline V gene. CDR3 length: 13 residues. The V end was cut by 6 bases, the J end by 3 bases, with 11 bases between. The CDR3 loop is CASSRRGDTEAFF. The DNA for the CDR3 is TGTGCCAGCAGCCGAAGGGGGGACACTGAAGCTTTCTTT.

The CDR3, as DNA: TGTGCCAGCACTTCTCCCTCCTCCCCCTACGAGCAGTACTTC. Translation: CASTSPSSPYEQYF. V usage is TRBV6-5 and J usage is TRBJ2-7; no clear D gene. The CDR3 loop spans 14 amino acids. V was shortened by 7 bases and J by 2 bases, with 15 bases between the two germline ends. Germline-derived CDR1 and CDR2 are MNHEY and SVGAGI.

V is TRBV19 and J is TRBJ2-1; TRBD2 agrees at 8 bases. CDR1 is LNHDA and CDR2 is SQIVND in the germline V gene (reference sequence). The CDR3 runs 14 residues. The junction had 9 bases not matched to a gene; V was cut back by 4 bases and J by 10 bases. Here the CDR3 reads CASSTRGGAGEQFF. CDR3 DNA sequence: TGTGCCAGTAGTACCCGGGGGGGGGCTGGCGAGCAGTTCTTC.

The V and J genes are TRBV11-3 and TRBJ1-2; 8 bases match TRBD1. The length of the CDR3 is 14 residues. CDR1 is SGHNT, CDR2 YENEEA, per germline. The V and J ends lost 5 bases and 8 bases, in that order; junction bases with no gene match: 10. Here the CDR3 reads CASSPGQGREGYTF. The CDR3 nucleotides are TGTGCCAGCAGCCCTGGACAGGGACGAGAGGGCTACACCTTC.